This TCR beta chain was found in a study of T-cell reconstitution after alpha-beta-depleted transplantation in children. The germline V gene has CDR1 SGHRS and CDR2 YFSETQ. V lost 5 bases and J 1 base, leaving 9 bases between the germline ends. The length of the CDR3 is 14 residues. For TCRbeta, the library was prepared with unique molecular identifiers. A single record per CDR3 protein comes from TCRdb applying MiXCR to the PCR reads. The data contain about 830,000 distinct CDR3 sequences, 16% of them singletons. Study-level results: Reportedly, only several hundred clones from non-depleted graft cells drove alpha-beta T-cell counts at about two months. Fresh T-cell production supplied most of the T-cell counts and diversity seen one year after transplant.

Concerning this clonotype: Its antigen remains unknown.

The sequencing here drew on PBMCs, mostly from graft donor cells, taken 360 days after TCRalphabeta/CD19-depleted stem cell transplant. The sequence derives from a male patient aged 10 to 17 who had a stem cell transplant for acute lymphoblastic leukemia, so the T cells may come from the graft donor. V usage is TRBV5-1 and J usage is TRBJ2-2, with D unclear. In nucleotides, the CDR3 is TGCGCCAGCAGGCCCACCCGGAACACCGGGGAGCTGTTTTTT. Residues: CASRPTRNTGELFF.